What follows are 8 T cell receptor beta chains derived from one specimen sequenced in a study of blood T cell repertoires in COVID-19. Data came from immunoSEQ multiplex PCR; TCRdb stores just in-frame clones and leaves some out. The sample lists around 400,000 clones; over 75% were seen once. The source material was PBMCs or T cells enriched from blood (not recorded which). The receptors originated from a woman aged 18-29 years who had been exposed to COVID-19.

This clone was recorded only once. V and J are TRBV10-3 and TRBJ2-7, with D maybe TRBD1 (5 bases). Germline V gene data show CDR1 as ENHRY and CDR2 as SYGVKD. There are 16 residues in the CDR3. V was trimmed by 2 bases and J by 3 bases, leaving 17 bases between them. The CDR3 protein is CAISEPPGTGDYEQYF. As DNA, the CDR3 is TGTGCCATCAGTGAGCCTCCAGGCACAGGTGACTACGAGCAGTACTTC.

The genes are TRBV6-5 and TRBJ2-5; a possible D gene is TRBD1 (6 bases). Germline assignment: CDR1 MNHEY and CDR2 SVGAGI. This CDR3 has 15 amino acids. V lost 7 bases to trimming and J lost 1 base, with 16 bases between them. The chain's CDR3 is CASIQYGDTQETQYF. For the CDR3, the DNA is TGTGCCAGCATTCAATACGGGGACACCCAAGAGACCCAGTACTTC.

V gene TRBV3-1 (or the pseudogene TRBV3-2) combines with J gene TRBJ2-1, with TRBD2 matching over 12 bases. Germline loops: CDR1 LGHDT, CDR2 YNNKEL (reference sequence). The V segment lost 0 bases and the J segment 6 bases; nucleotides outside the gene matches: 12. The CDR3 has 19 residues. The CDR3: CASSQDLGTSGRLTNEQFF. The CDR3 DNA reads as TGTGCCAGCAGCCAAGATCTTGGGACTAGCGGGCGCTTAACCAATGAGCAGTTCTTC.

The chain uses TRBV28 and TRBJ1-5; a possible D gene is TRBD1 (5 bases). The CDR3 consists of 12 residues. V was pared by 4 bases and J by 11 bases, with 12 bases between. CDR1 and CDR2 from the germline V gene are MDHEN and SYDVKM. The chain's CDR3 is CASSSREGSQHF. CDR3 DNA sequence: TGTGCCAGCAGTTCCCGGGAGGGGTCCCAGCATTTT.

The chain links TRBV12-3 or TRBV12-4 to TRBJ2-2; perhaps TRBD2 as D (5 bases). V was trimmed by 8 bases and J by 6 bases, leaving 10 bases between them. This CDR3 has 12 residues. CDR3 protein: CASEGDSGELFF. The CDR3 DNA is TGTGCCAGCGAGGGAGATTCCGGGGAGCTGTTTTTT.

This chain uses TRBV11-2 with TRBJ2-5; D remains ambiguous. The length of the CDR3 is 15 residues. Trimming removed 5 bases from V and 1 base from J, with 14 bases in between. The germline gives CDR1 SGHAT, CDR2 FQNNGV. CDR3 in amino acids: CASSRNLPVQETQYF. CDR3 bases: TGTGCCAGCAGCCGCAATCTACCCGTCCAAGAGACCCAGTACTTC. Filled out from reference TRBV11-2 and TRBJ2-5, the complete variable domain reads EAGVAQSPRYKIIEKRQSVAFWCNPISGHATLYWYQQILGQGPKLLIQFQNNGVVDDSQLPKDRFSAERLKGVDSTLKIQPAKLEDSAVYLCASSRNLPVQETQYFGPGTRLLVL.

The V gene is TRBV28, the J gene TRBJ1-2; weak D call: TRBD1 (6 bases). Trimming removed 10 bases at V and 0 bases at J, with 18 bases between. The germline CDR1 and CDR2 sequences are MDHEN and SYDVKM. CDR3 length: 15 amino acids. CDR3 DNA sequence: TGTGCCACCACATCTGGGGGCGGAACTAACTATGGCTACACCTTC. Translating gives CATTSGGGTNYGYTF.

The V and J genes are TRBV5-1 and TRBJ2-1; TRBD1 might be the D (6 bases). The CDR3 has 13 residues. Germline assignment: CDR1 SGHRS and CDR2 YFSETQ. V was shortened by 0 bases and J by 5 bases, with 6 bases between the two germline ends. CDR3 sequence (DNA): TGCGCCAGCAGCTTGGACAGGGACAATGAGCAGTTCTTC. It encodes CASSLDRDNEQFF.